Below, one T cell receptor (beta chain) is given with its context. Its matching antigen is unknown. In the study's own analysis: Using the CDR3 differences seen across clinicopathological groups, the authors built a distant-metastasis classifier for papillary thyroid cancer, which was meant to discriminate distant-metastatic patients. TCRdb reassembled clones from the PCR reads with MiXCR. TCRdb assigned the V and J calls; the authors' analysis was not used. The sample lists about 20,000 clones; just over 35% were seen once. The sample belongs to a study of metastatic and nonmetastatic thyroid tumors. Study-level information: Where malignant and benign thyroid patients were concerned, repertoires were compared across blood and tumor or nodule tissue. Study-level findings and limits: Reports indicated that malignant thyroid tumors showed significantly higher TCR beta diversity than benign nodules did, in blood and tumor.

Patients were all untreated before their thyroid surgery. CDR1 and CDR2 from the germline V gene are MGHRA and YSYEKL. The CDR3 covers 14 residues. With 4 bases clipped from V and 5 bases from J, the junction kept 4 bases outside the gene matches. This chain uses TRBV4-1 with TRBJ2-3; 9 nucleotides align to TRBD2. What was sequenced was tumor tissue. This TCR was sampled from a female donor with papillary thyroid cancer or a benign thyroid nodule (not recorded which). Some clones in this sample may be carry-over from other donors' samples. CDR3: CASSLALAGDTQYF. CDR3 in DNA: TGCGCCAGCAGCCTGGCACTAGCGGGAGATACGCAGTATTTT.